Shown below are 14 T cell receptor beta chains from a single sample sequenced in a study of T cell responses to AZD1222 COVID-19 vaccine. Assay: immunoSEQ multiplex PCR; the TCRdb copy retains only in-frame clones and omits some. The table has 95,000 to 150,000 clones, roughly nine tenths seen once; the top ten hold just over 2.5%. This specimen consisted of peripheral blood, obtained 28 days after the second AZD1222 dose. The source of these receptors is an adult who received the AZD1222 COVID-19 vaccine.

J is TRBJ2-3 and V is TRBV5-1; D is unclear. The CDR3 totals 14 residues. Trimming left V 0 bases short and J 2 bases short, with 7 bases between. Germline V gene data show CDR1 as SGHRS and CDR2 as YFSETQ. CDR3 DNA: TGCGCCAGCAGCTTGGACAGAACCACAGATACGCAGTATTTT. Its protein product is CASSLDRTTDTQYF.

The chain employs TRBV12-3 or TRBV12-4 and TRBJ2-1; possibly TRBD1 for D (6 bases). The V gene lost 7 bases and the J gene lost 8 bases, with 15 bases spanning the gap. The CDR3 covers 13 residues. Here the CDR3 DNA reads TGTGCCAGCAATCGTTTCAGGGGCGATGAGCAGTTCTTC. It codes for CASNRFRGDEQFF.

This clone was seen once. An end of the junction does not agree with germline; a read error may underlie this. The V gene is TRBV18, the J gene TRBJ2-7; TRBD2 matches 10 bases. The germline V gene encodes CDR1 KGHSH and CDR2 LQKENI. There are 13 residues in the CDR3. The CDR3 is CASSILTGTSANF. As DNA, the CDR3 is TGTGCCAGCTCAATCCTTACCGGGACTAGCGCAAACTTC.

This chain connects TRBV6-5 to TRBJ1-6; D ambiguous. Deletions cut 5 bases from V and 9 bases from J, with 8 bases between. Germline V lookup: CDR1 MNHEY, CDR2 SVGAGI. This CDR3 spans 12 amino acids. Written as DNA, the CDR3 is TGTGCCAGCAGTATAACTGCTTCACCCCTCCACTTT. This translates into CASSITASPLHF.

DNA for the CDR3: TGTGCCAGCAGCTGGGGCATACGCGCGATCTATGGCTACACCTTC. As protein: CASSWGIRAIYGYTF. V is TRBV5-6 and J is TRBJ1-2; tentatively, D is TRBD1 (5 bases). V shed 3 bases and J shed 4 bases, with 16 bases lying between them. CDR1 and CDR2 from the germline V gene are SGHDT and YYEEEE. CDR3 size: 15 residues.

The V and J genes are TRBV11-2 and TRBJ1-4, with TRBD1 identical over 9 bases. Trimming took 5 bases from V and 6 from J; bases not matched to a gene: 7. CDR1 is SGHAT, CDR2 FQNNGV, per germline. CDR3 size: 15 residues. The CDR3 loop is CASSLSGTGYEKLFF. Written as DNA, the CDR3 is TGTGCCAGCAGCCTATCCGGGACAGGGTATGAAAAACTGTTTTTT.

This chain uses TRBV6-5 with TRBJ1-1, with D unresolved. Trimming stripped 10 bases from V and 5 bases from J, with 14 bases between. CDR3 length: 12 amino acids. CDR1 and CDR2 from the germline V gene are MNHEY and SVGAGI. CDR3 in DNA: TGTGCCACCCAAACGGGTCCAACTGAAGCTTTCTTT. This gives the protein CATQTGPTEAFF.

This sequence joins TRBV21-1 and TRBJ2-3; the table assigns TRBD2, which was not confirmed against the DNA. TRBV21-1 is deemed a pseudogene. The CDR3 totals 17 residues. CDR3 sequence: CASSKVRLAGVSDTQYF. CDR3 DNA: TGTGCCAGCAGCAAGGTGAGACTAGCGGGGGTTTCAGATACGCAGTATTTT.

This sequence joins TRBV19 and TRBJ1-5; maybe TRBD1 (5 bases). The germline gives CDR1 LNHDA, CDR2 SQIVND (reference sequence). The V end lost 1 base, the J end lost 9 bases, and 13 bases lay between the germline ends. The CDR3 runs 14 residues. DNA for the CDR3: TGTGCCAGTAGTATAGGGGCCATTGGGGGGCCCCAGCATTTT. Encoded protein: CASSIGAIGGPQHF.

CDR3 DNA sequence: TGTGCCAGCAGCTTGCAGCGGGGGGCGAACACCGGGGAGCTGTTTTTT. The encoded protein is CASSLQRGANTGELFF. V usage is TRBV5-4 and J usage is TRBJ2-2, with TRBD2 matching 9 bases. The CDR3 covers 16 residues. The J segment lost 0 bases and the V segment lost 1 base, leaving 1 base of the junction unmatched. Per the germline V gene, CDR1 is SGHNT and CDR2 is YYREEE (reference sequence).

The J gene is TRBJ1-5, the V gene TRBV2; D gene ambiguous. Germline loops: CDR1 SNHLY, CDR2 FYNNEI. This CDR3 region has 13 residues. Trimming shortened V by 6 bases and J by 5 bases, and 11 bases separated the two germline ends. The CDR3: CASRMTDYQPQHF. CDR3 nucleotide sequence: TGTGCCAGCAGGATGACGGATTATCAGCCCCAGCATTTT.

Remarks on this clone: The germline gene is not matched at one end of the junction; a read error may be the cause. The rearrangement uses TRBV24-1 and TRBJ2-7, with 7 bases fitting TRBD1. CDR3 length: 14 amino acids. CDR1 KGHDR and CDR2 SFDVKD come from the germline V gene. CDR3 DNA sequence: TGTGCCACCAGGGCAACAGGGGCCTCCCACGAGCAGTACTTC. This encodes CATRATGASHEQYF.

V usage is TRBV3-1 (or the pseudogene TRBV3-2) and J usage is TRBJ2-3; D remains ambiguous. The CDR3 consists of 12 residues. The germline V and J ends were trimmed by 3 bases and 7 bases, with 8 bases remaining between them. Germline CDR1 reads LGHDT; CDR2 reads YNNKEL (reference sequence). The CDR3 spells CASSHYSNTQYF. DNA for the CDR3: TGTGCCAGCAGCCACTATTCCAATACGCAGTATTTT.

For the CDR3, the DNA is TGTGCCAGCAGCCAGGACAGAAACACCATATATTTT. As protein: CASSQDRNTIYF. The genes are TRBV7-9 and TRBJ1-3, with D possibly matching TRBD1 (5 bases). V lost 5 bases to trimming and J lost 5 bases, with 7 bases between them. In germline, CDR1 is SEHNR, CDR2 FQNEAQ (reference sequence). The CDR3 totals 12 residues.